A single sample gave rise to the 20 T cell receptor beta chains below, sequenced in a study of blood T cell repertoires in COVID-19. Profiling relied on immunoSEQ multiplex PCR, and the TCRdb table lists in-frame clones only, not all of them. The sample shows approximately 200,000 clones, about 85% of them seen only once. The sample taken for sequencing was PBMCs or T cells enriched from blood (not recorded which). The receptors originated from a man aged 40-50 years who had recovered from COVID-19.

This clone was counted once. This chain joins TRBV12-3 or TRBV12-4 and TRBJ1-2; 7 positions match TRBD1. The CDR3 consists of 13 residues. J was trimmed by 8 bases and V by 6 bases; bases with no gene match: 9. This chain's CDR3 is CASREGTAGGYTF. CDR3 nucleotides: TGTGCCAGCAGGGAGGGGACAGCCGGGGGCTACACCTTC.

The J gene is TRBJ1-2, the V gene TRBV15; possible D gene TRBD1, 5 bases. V was pared by 5 bases and J by 4 bases, with 26 bases between. The germline gives CDR1 LNHNV, CDR2 YYDKDF (reference sequence). This CDR3 has 18 amino acids. In DNA form, the CDR3 reads TGTGCCACCAGCCAGTGGGATTACGACAGCCAACCGGGCTATGGCTACACCTTC. Protein product: CATSQWDYDSQPGYGYTF. Full variable domain (outside the CDR3, taken from reference TRBV15 and TRBJ1-2): DAMVIQNPRYQVTQFGKPVTLSCSQTLNHNVMYWYQQKSSQAPKLLFHYYDKDFNNEADTPDNFQSRRPNTSFCFLDIRSPGLGDTAMYLCATSQWDYDSQPGYGYTFGSGTRLTVV.

CDR3 region: CASKYAGVHGYTF. The DNA of the CDR3 is TGTGCCAGCAAATATGCGGGGGTCCATGGCTACACCTTC. The chain carries TRBV6-5 and TRBJ1-2; tentative D call: TRBD1 (5 bases). The germline V gene has CDR1 MNHEY and CDR2 SVGAGI. V shed 7 bases and J shed 6 bases, with 15 bases lying between them. The CDR3 spans 13 residues.

The chain uses TRBV6-5 and TRBJ2-7, with 8 bases fitting TRBD2. The CDR3 has 14 residues. Germline V gene lookup returns CDR1 MNHEY and CDR2 SVGAGI. J lost 6 bases, V lost 6 bases, and 10 bases had no gene match. The CDR3 DNA follows: TGTGCCAGCAGCCAAGCGGGAGCCCTAAGCGAGCAGTACTTC. Translation gives CASSQAGALSEQYF.

V is TRBV29-1 and J is TRBJ2-7, with no clear D. Trimming pared 0 bases from V and 4 bases from J, leaving 4 bases between. The CDR3 consists of 11 residues. Germline V gene lookup returns CDR1 SQVTM and CDR2 ANQGSEA. In DNA form, the CDR3 reads TGCAGCGTTGAAGAAACTTACGAGCAGTACTTC. Encoded protein: CSVEETYEQYF.

The chain uses TRBV5-1 and TRBJ2-1; 11 bases are a match to TRBD2. CDR3 size: 14 residues. The germline V gene encodes CDR1 SGHRS and CDR2 YFSETQ. The J segment lost 7 bases and the V segment lost 5 bases, leaving 5 bases of the junction unmatched. The CDR3: CASRLAGAGNEQFF. Written as DNA, the CDR3 is TGCGCCAGCAGACTAGCGGGAGCGGGGAATGAGCAGTTCTTC.

This clone was detected only once. CDR3 region: CAISPPPGGTGGPLYEQYF. DNA for the CDR3: TGTGCCATCAGCCCACCACCGGGCGGGACGGGAGGGCCTCTTTACGAGCAGTACTTC. V is TRBV10-3 and J is TRBJ2-7, with 8 bases identical to TRBD2. The CDR3 totals 19 residues. Per germline, CDR1 ENHRY and CDR2 SYGVKD. The ends lost 6 bases at V and 4 bases at J; junction bases unmatched: 23.

This clone was counted a single time. The chain carries TRBV7-6 and TRBJ2-5; TRBD1 agrees at 9 bases. The CDR3 has 15 amino acids. V shed 4 bases, J shed 5 bases, and the junction held 8 bases outside the gene matches. Per germline, CDR1 SGHVS and CDR2 FNYEAQ. Written as DNA, the CDR3 is TGTGCCAGCAGCTCCTCACAGGGGGCAGGGGAGACCCAGTACTTC. The encoded protein is CASSSSQGAGETQYF.

This clone was picked up one time. The CDR3 is CATSDPRTSGTRGQWEQFF. CDR3 nucleotides: TGTGCCACCAGTGATCCCCGGACTAGCGGGACTCGGGGACAATGGGAGCAGTTCTTC. The chain joins TRBV24-1 to TRBJ2-1; 12 bases match TRBD2. V shed 3 bases and J 10 bases; nucleotides not matched to a gene: 18. Germline V CDR1 and CDR2: KGHDR, SFDVKD. This CDR3 is 19 amino acids long.

The chain has TRBV10-1 and TRBJ1-6; D unclear. In germline, CDR1 is WNHNN, CDR2 SYGVQD (reference sequence). This CDR3 spans 13 amino acids. V was cut by 5 bases and J by 3 bases, with 5 bases left in between. CDR3 protein: CASSFNYNSPLHF. Written as DNA, the CDR3 is TGCGCCAGCAGTTTCAACTATAATTCACCCCTCCACTTT.

This rearrangement joins TRBV24-1 to TRBJ1-1, with D maybe TRBD1 (5 bases). Deletions cut 0 bases from V and 4 bases from J, with 17 bases between. CDR3 size: 17 residues. The germline CDR1 and CDR2 sequences are KGHDR and SFDVKD. In DNA, the CDR3 is TGTGCCACCAGTGATTTGCAGGAGGGGCGCCTTTGCACTGAAGCTTTCTTT. Translating it yields CATSDLQEGRLCTEAFF.

The chain uses TRBV7-9 and TRBJ1-4; TRBD1 aligns across 8 bases. The V and J ends lost 5 bases and 4 bases, in that order; junction bases with no gene match: 6. The CDR3 loop spans 15 amino acids. The germline V gene has CDR1 SEHNR and CDR2 FQNEAQ (reference sequence). CDR3 in DNA: TGTGCCAGCAGCCCCCTGGACAGGGATAATGAAAAACTGTTTTTT. Protein sequence: CASSPLDRDNEKLFF. Using reference TRBV7-9 and TRBJ1-4 for the parts outside the CDR3, the full variable domain is DTGVSQNPRHKITKRGQNVTFRCDPISEHNRLYWYRQTLGQGPEFLTYFQNEAQLEKSRLLSDRFSAERPKGSFSTLEIQRTEQGDSAMYLCASSPLDRDNEKLFFGSGTQLSVL.

The V call is TRBV9, the J call TRBJ2-3, with TRBD2 matching over 9 bases. This CDR3 region has 16 residues. V dropped 0 bases and J dropped 2; count of bases not matched to a gene: 4. Germline V gene data show CDR1 as SGDLS and CDR2 as YYNGEE. The CDR3 is CASSVDRTSATDTQYF. CDR3 DNA: TGTGCCAGCAGCGTAGATCGGACTAGCGCCACAGATACGCAGTATTTT.

About this clone itself: No DNA is shown, since the ends of the CDR3 on it are uncertain; the CDR3 is the one TCRdb lists. The chain has TRBV6-2 or TRBV6-3 and TRBJ2-7; the tabulated D call, TRBD1, remains unverified against the DNA. Germline loops: CDR1 MNHEY, CDR2 SVGEGT. The CDR3 is 14 amino acids in total, end residues counted. The chain's CDR3 is CASSTSTGAYEQYF.

The V gene is TRBV28, the J gene TRBJ2-7; D may be TRBD2 (6 bases). Trimming removed 3 bases from V and 2 bases from J, with 11 bases in between. CDR3 length equals 14 residues. Germline values: CDR1 MDHEN, CDR2 SYDVKM. In DNA form, the CDR3 reads TGTGCCAGCAGTTTCGGCGGGACGACCTACGAGCAGTACTTC. Protein: CASSFGGTTYEQYF.

J is TRBJ2-3 and V is TRBV3-1 (or the pseudogene TRBV3-2); TRBD1 aligns across 8 bases. Germline CDR1 LGHDT, CDR2 YNNKEL (reference sequence). This CDR3 has 16 amino acids. Trimming took 4 bases from V and 2 from J; bases not matched to a gene: 8. The CDR3 DNA reads as TGTGCCAGCAGCCGCGGACAGGGAATTACCACAGATACGCAGTATTTT. Amino acid sequence: CASSRGQGITTDTQYF.

The chain links TRBV9 to TRBJ2-2, with D unclear. The CDR3 is made up of 14 amino acids. Germline CDR1 SGDLS, CDR2 YYNGEE. V lost 4 bases and J lost 0, with 7 bases in between. The DNA of the CDR3 is TGTGCCAGCAGCCCCGCGTCGAACACCGGGGAGCTGTTTTTT. Its translation: CASSPASNTGELFF. Combining the CDR3 with reference TRBV9 and TRBJ2-2 gives the whole variable domain DSGVTQTPKHLITATGQRVTLRCSPRSGDLSVYWYQQSLDQGLQFLIQYYNGEERAKGNILERFSAQQFPDLHSELNLSSLELGDSALYFCASSPASNTGELFFGEGSRLTVL.

The chain links TRBV29-1 to TRBJ1-1; TRBD1 is a possible D gene (5 bases). From germline, CDR1 is SQVTM and CDR2 ANQGSEA. Deletions cut 0 bases from V and 1 base from J, with 6 bases between. CDR3 size: 13 residues. This chain's CDR3 is CSVEETANTEAFF. The DNA of the CDR3 is TGCAGCGTTGAAGAGACAGCGAACACTGAAGCTTTCTTT.

The CDR3 protein is CARRAPSSDTQYF. The CDR3, as DNA: TGTGCCAGGAGGGCCCCGTCCTCAGATACGCAGTATTTT. The chain carries TRBV18 and TRBJ2-3, with D possibly being TRBD2 (5 bases). CDR1 and CDR2 (germline): KGHSH, LQKENI. Deletions cut 9 bases from V and 4 bases from J, with 14 bases between. The CDR3 spans 13 residues.

The rearrangement joins TRBV19 to TRBJ2-2; tentatively, D is TRBD2 (5 bases). Trimming took off 8 bases at V and 4 bases at J, with 20 bases between the two ends. The CDR3 sequence is 16 residues long. Germline CDR1 reads LNHDA; CDR2 reads SQIVND (reference sequence). The chain's CDR3 is CASSKSGSAFTGELFF. CDR3 bases: TGTGCCAGTTCCAAGTCGGGTAGCGCATTCACCGGGGAGCTGTTTTTT.